This T cell receptor (beta chain) is from a study of brain T cells in children with intractable seizures (dated by TCRdb to about 2021). Regarding the study in general: Resected brain tissue from over 50 pediatric epilepsy surgery cases was initially screened for immune gene transcripts with a NanoString immunology panel. Among the roughly twelve selected surgery cases, eight also had pre-surgery blood sequenced, leaving four with brain tissue only.

The full study reports these points: Because sequencing depth differed between pre- and post-surgery blood, the absence of clones from the pre-surgery sample may reflect undersampling. The patients' HCMV serostatus was not known, and viral specificity was inferred solely from CDR3 sequence similarity.

To note about this clone: This receptor's antigen is unknown. No base quality values were provided; no much bigger clone lies one nucleotide off.

This sample's time point label indicates: blood from clinic visit 5 months post-surgery; TSC patient then seizure free. Surgery cases with the highest brain T cell transcript signatures were selected for TCR beta chain sequencing of brain tissue and, where available, blood. Before surgery, patients had received at least one anti-epileptic drug. The TCR-sequenced patients were children whose drug-resistant epilepsy was caused by tuberous sclerosis complex, focal cortical dysplasia, Rasmussen encephalitis or hemimegalencephaly. Bulk genomic DNA was extracted from unsorted brain tissue and whole blood with the Monarch genomic DNA purification kit. The CDR3 contains 14 residues, cysteine and phenylalanine counted. Only the CDR3 DNA is retained, 42 bases long and in frame from the first base. The germline V gene (reference sequence) gives CDR1 as SGHNT and CDR2 as YYREEE. Cut back by 4 bases and 6 bases, the V and J ends lie 17 bases apart.

The immunoSEQ assay was applied to genomic DNA to generate the TCR beta chain sequences. The authors' analysis ran thus. CDR3 sequences that did not begin with the conserved framework cysteine at position 104 were removed manually. To get clonality, the normalized Shannon's Diversity Index was subtracted from one, giving values from 0 (maximal diversity) to 1 (oligoclonal). Chi-squared comparison-of-proportions tests were used to check whether the frequency of the same CDR3 differed between samples, for example brain versus blood. Public clonotypes were found by searching immuneACCESS, and the VDJdb browser was used to assess similarity to known antiviral clonotypes. TCRdb stores this immuneACCESS table with in-frame sequences only. Part of the clones is absent; in the studies checked, under half of the shortfall reflects unresolved V genes, and no reason is known for the rest. That table furnishes V, J and clone size, whereas the DNA furnished D and trimming. This sample is represented by about 340,000 clones; about 93% of them were singletons. 5% to 7% of the sample goes to the ten largest clones.

The chain was built from TRBV5-4 and TRBJ2-7, with TRBD1 as a weak D call on 7 bases. The clonotype originates from a boy less than two years old with tuberous sclerosis and intractable seizures. The material was peripheral blood, obtained roughly 5 months after surgery. This receptor has the CDR3 CASSPPEGAGEQYF. The sequenced DNA is TGTGCCAGCAGCCCCCCGGAGGGGGCGGGCGAGCAGTACTTC. The CDR3 plus the reference TRBV5-4 and TRBJ2-7 genes for the other parts give the full variable domain: ETGVTQSPTHLIKTRGQQVTLRCSSQSGHNTVSWYQQALGQGPQFIFQYYREEENGRGNFPPRFSGLQFPNYSSELNVNALELDDSALYLCASSPPEGAGEQYFGPGTRLTVT.